This T cell receptor (beta chain) is drawn from a study of T cells in Graves' hyperthyroidism and ophthalmopathy. Notes on the study in general: In blood, most of the thyroid clonotypes expanded above 0.001 were also present.

This clonotype was detected a few times. Antigen specificity is unknown. V shed 3 bases, J shed 13 bases, and the junction held 9 bases outside the gene matches. Per germline, CDR1 KGHDR and CDR2 SFDVKD. This CDR3 has 14 amino acids. Amplified TCR beta CDR3 regions came from RNA transcripts. The HTBI primer set was used in a first-round RT-PCR of the TCR CDR3. TCRdb reprocessed the multiplex PCR reads via MiXCR and lists one record per CDR3 protein. The data contain hundreds of thousands of distinct CDR3 sequences, 14% of them singletons. The sample taken for sequencing was blood. The V and J genes are TRBV24-1 and TRBJ2-1; 9 bases line up with TRBD2. The receptor comes from a woman aged 45-59 years with Graves' ophthalmopathy. The CDR3 sequence: CATSDPTLAGPQFF. The CDR3, as DNA: TGTGCCACCAGTGATCCCACCCTAGCGGGACCCCAGTTCTTC.